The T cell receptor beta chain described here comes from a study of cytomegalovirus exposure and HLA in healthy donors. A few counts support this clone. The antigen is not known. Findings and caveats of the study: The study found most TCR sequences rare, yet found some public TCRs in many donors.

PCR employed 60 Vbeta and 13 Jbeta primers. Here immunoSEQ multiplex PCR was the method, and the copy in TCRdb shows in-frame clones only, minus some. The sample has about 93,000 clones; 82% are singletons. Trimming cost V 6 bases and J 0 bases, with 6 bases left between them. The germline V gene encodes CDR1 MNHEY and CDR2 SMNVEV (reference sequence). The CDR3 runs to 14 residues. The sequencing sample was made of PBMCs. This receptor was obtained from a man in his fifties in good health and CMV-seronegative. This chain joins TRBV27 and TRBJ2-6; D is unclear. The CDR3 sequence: CASRLFSGANVLTF. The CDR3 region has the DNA TGTGCCAGCAGACTGTTCTCTGGGGCCAACGTCCTGACTTTC. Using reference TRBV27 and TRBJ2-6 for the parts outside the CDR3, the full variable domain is EAQVTQNPRYLITVTGKKLTVTCSQNMNHEYMSWYRQDPGLGLRQIYYSMNVEVTDKGDVPEGYKVSRKEKRNFPLILESPSPNQTSLYFCASRLFSGANVLTFGAGSRLTVL.